This TCR beta chain was found in a study of blood T cells in healthy people across ages. Notes on the study in general: Roughly linear declines in TCR beta diversity per million T cells occurred with age.

Germline V lookup: CDR1 SGHTA, CDR2 FQGNSA. Losses at the gene ends were 5 bases for V and 2 bases for J; bases not matched to a gene: 7. The CDR3 is 15 residues long. Worth noting for this clonotype: Its antigen remains unidentified.

Primers used in a second PCR of about 7 to 12 cycles were a sample-barcoded 5' primer and a J-beta primer mix. All cDNA molecules were each tagged by a template-switch adaptor with 12 random nucleotides. Any given sample supplied a minimum of 2.5 million CDR3-containing paired-end reads. TCRdb processed the 5' RACE reads anew with MiXCR; each CDR3 protein has one entry. The sample has more than 700,000 distinct CDR3 sequences, less than 60% seen once; the top ten hold around 18%. The TCR comes from an elderly man in good health. The sequenced material came from blood. The V and J genes are TRBV7-2 and TRBJ2-3; 7 nucleotides agree with TRBD1. As DNA, the CDR3 is TGTGCCAGCAGCAGATACAGGGGCGACACAGATACGCAGTATTTT. It codes for CASSRYRGDTDTQYF.